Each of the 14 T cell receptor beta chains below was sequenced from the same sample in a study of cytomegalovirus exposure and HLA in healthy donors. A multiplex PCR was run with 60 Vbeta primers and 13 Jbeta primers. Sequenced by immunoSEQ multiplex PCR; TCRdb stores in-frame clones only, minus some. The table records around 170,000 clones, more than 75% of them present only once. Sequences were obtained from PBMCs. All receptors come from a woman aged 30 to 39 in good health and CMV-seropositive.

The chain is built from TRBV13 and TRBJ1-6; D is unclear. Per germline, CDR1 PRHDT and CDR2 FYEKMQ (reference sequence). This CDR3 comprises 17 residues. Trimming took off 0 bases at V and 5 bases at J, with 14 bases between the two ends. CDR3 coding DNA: TGTGCCAGCAGCTTAGGGGGCGCAATCCGAAATAATTCACCCCTCCACTTT. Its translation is CASSLGGAIRNNSPLHF. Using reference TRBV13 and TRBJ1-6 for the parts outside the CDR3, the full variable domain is AAGVIQSPRHLIKEKRETATLKCYPIPRHDTVYWYQQGPGQDPQFLISFYEKMQSDKGSIPDRFSAQQFSDYHSELNMSSLELGDSALYFCASSLGGAIRNNSPLHFGNGTRLTVT.

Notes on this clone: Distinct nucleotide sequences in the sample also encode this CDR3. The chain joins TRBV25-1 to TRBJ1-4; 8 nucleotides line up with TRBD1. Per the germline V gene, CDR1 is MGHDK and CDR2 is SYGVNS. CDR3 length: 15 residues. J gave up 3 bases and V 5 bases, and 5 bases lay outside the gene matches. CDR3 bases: TGTGCCAGCAGTCGCCAGGGGGCGGCTAATGAAAAACTGTTTTTT. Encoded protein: CASSRQGAANEKLFF.

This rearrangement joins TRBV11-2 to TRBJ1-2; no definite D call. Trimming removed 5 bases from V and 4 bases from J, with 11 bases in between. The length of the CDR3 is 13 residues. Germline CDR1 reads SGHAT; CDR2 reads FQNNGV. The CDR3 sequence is CASSPPRGYGYTF. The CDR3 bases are TGTGCCAGCAGCCCACCACGAGGCTATGGCTACACCTTC.

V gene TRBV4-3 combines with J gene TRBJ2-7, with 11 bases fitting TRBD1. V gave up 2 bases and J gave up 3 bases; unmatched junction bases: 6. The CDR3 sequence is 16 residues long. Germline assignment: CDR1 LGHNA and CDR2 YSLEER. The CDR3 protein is CASSQSTGTGGYEQYF. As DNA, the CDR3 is TGCGCCAGCAGCCAATCGACCGGGACAGGGGGCTACGAGCAGTACTTC.

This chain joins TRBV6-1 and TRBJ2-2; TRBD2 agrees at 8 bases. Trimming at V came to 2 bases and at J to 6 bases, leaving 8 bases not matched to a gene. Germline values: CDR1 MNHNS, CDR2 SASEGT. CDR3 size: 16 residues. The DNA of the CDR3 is TGTGCCAGCAGTGAACAGGTCGGGGGGGCGTCCGGGGAGCTGTTTTTT. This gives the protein CASSEQVGGASGELFF.

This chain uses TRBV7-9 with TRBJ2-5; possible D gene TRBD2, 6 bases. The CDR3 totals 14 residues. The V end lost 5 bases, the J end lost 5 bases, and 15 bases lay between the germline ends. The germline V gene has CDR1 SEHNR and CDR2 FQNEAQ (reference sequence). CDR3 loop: CASSPMGGRETQYF. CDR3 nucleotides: TGTGCCAGCAGCCCAATGGGGGGAAGGGAGACCCAGTACTTC. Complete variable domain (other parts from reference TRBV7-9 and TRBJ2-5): DTGVSQNPRHKITKRGQNVTFRCDPISEHNRLYWYRQTLGQGPEFLTYFQNEAQLEKSRLLSDRFSAERPKGSFSTLEIQRTEQGDSAMYLCASSPMGGRETQYFGPGTRLLVL.

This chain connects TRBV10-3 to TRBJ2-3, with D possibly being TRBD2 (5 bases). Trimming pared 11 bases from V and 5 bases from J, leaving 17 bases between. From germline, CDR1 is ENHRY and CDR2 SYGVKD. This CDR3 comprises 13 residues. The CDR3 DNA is TGTGCCGTCGGTTTTCCGGGGAGAGATACGCAGTATTTT. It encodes CAVGFPGRDTQYF.

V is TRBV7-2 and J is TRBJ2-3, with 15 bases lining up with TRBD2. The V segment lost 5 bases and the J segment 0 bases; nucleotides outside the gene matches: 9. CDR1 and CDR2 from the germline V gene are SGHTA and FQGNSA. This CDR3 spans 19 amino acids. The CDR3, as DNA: TGTGCCAGCAGCCCCCTTCGGACTAGCGGGGGGGCTAGCACAGATACGCAGTATTTT. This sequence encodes CASSPLRTSGGASTDTQYF. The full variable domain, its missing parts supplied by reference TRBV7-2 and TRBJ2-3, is GAGVSQSPSNKVTEKGKDVELRCDPISGHTALYWYRQSLGQGLEFLIYFQGNSAPDKSGLPSDRFSAERTGGSVSTLTIQRTQQEDSAVYLCASSPLRTSGGASTDTQYFGPGTRLTVL.

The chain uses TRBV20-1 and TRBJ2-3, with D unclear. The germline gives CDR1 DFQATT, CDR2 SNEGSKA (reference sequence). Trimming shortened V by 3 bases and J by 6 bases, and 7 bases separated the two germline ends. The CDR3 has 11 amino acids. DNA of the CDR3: TGCAGTGCTAGCCCCCCGGATACGCAGTATTTT. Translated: CSASPPDTQYF.

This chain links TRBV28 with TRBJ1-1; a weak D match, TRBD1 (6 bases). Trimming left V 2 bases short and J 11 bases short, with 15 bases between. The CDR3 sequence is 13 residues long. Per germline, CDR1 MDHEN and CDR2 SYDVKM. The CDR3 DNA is TGTGCCAGCAGTTTACCCCGGGACAAGGAGGCTTTCTTT. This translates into CASSLPRDKEAFF.

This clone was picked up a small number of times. CDR3 loop: CSGTGTSRETQYF. Written as DNA, the CDR3 is TGCAGCGGAACTGGGACTTCGAGGGAGACCCAGTACTTC. J is TRBJ2-5 and V is TRBV29-1; tentative D call: TRBD2 (6 bases). Germline V gene sequence: CDR1 SQVTM, CDR2 ANQGSEA. V was cut by 7 bases and J by 5 bases, with 17 bases left in between. This CDR3 has 13 residues.

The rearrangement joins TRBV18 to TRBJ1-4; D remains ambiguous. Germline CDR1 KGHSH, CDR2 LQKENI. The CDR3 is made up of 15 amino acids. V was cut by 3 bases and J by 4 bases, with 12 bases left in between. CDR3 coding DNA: TGTGCCAGCTCACCCCCCGGGAGTAATAATGAAAAACTGTTTTTT. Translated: CASSPPGSNNEKLFF.

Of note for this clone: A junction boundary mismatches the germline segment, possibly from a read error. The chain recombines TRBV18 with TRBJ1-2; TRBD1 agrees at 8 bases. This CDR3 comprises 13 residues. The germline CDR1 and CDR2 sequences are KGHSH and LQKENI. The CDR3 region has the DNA TGTGCCAGCTCACCACTGGACAGGGACTCTTTAAACTTC. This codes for CASSPLDRDSLNF.

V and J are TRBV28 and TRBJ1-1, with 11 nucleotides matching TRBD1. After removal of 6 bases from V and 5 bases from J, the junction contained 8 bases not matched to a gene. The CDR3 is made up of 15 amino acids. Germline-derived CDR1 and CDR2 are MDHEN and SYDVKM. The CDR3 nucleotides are TGTGCCAGCAGCTCCGGGGACAGGGGGGGGACTGAAGCTTTCTTT. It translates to CASSSGDRGGTEAFF.